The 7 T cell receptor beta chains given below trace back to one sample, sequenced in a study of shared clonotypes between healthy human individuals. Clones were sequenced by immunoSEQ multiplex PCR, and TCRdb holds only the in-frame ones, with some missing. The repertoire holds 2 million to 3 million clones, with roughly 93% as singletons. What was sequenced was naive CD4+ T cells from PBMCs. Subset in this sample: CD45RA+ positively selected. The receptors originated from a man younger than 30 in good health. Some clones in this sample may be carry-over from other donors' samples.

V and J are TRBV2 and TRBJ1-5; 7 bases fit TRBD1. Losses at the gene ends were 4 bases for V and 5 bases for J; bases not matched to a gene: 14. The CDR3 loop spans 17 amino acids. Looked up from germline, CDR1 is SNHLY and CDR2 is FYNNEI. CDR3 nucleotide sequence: TGTGCCAGCAGTGCCTTCTATACAGGGACAGTGGATCAGCCCCAGCATTTT. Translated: CASSAFYTGTVDQPQHF.

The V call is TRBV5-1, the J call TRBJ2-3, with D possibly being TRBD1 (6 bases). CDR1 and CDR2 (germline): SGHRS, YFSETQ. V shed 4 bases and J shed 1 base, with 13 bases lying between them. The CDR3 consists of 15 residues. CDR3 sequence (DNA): TGCGCCAGCAGCCTCAGGGGCGACCGCACAGATACGCAGTATTTT. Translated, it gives CASSLRGDRTDTQYF. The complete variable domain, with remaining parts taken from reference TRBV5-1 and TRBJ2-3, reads KAGVTQTPRYLIKTRGQQVTLSCSPISGHRSVSWYQQTPGQGLQFLFEYFSETQRNKGNFPGRFSGRQFSNSRSEMNVSTLELGDSALYLCASSLRGDRTDTQYFGPGTRLTVL.

The CDR3 DNA follows: TGTGCCAGCAGCTTAGAGGGACAGGGGGATGAGCAGTTCTTC. Translation: CASSLEGQGDEQFF. The gene calls are TRBV11-3 and TRBJ2-1; 11 bases agree with TRBD1. This CDR3 region has 14 residues. V dropped 0 bases and J dropped 8; count of bases not matched to a gene: 0. CDR1 is SGHNT, CDR2 YENEEA, per germline. Drawing the rest from reference TRBV11-3 and TRBJ2-1, the complete variable domain is EAGVVQSPRYKIIEKKQPVAFWCNPISGHNTLYWYLQNLGQGPELLIRYENEEAVDDSQLPKDRFSAERLKGVDSTLKIQPAELGDSAVYLCASSLEGQGDEQFFGPGTRLTVL.

CDR3 sequence (DNA): TGTGCCAGCAGTATCGTGGGAACTGAAGCTTTCTTT. Protein product: CASSIVGTEAFF. This chain links TRBV7-9 with TRBJ1-1; no clear D. Germline CDR1 is SEHNR and CDR2 is FQNEAQ (reference sequence). The CDR3 runs to 12 residues. V was shortened by 6 bases and J by 5 bases, with 10 bases between the two germline ends. Looking up the rest from reference TRBV7-9 and TRBJ1-1 gives the full variable domain: DTGVSQNPRHKITKRGQNVTFRCDPISEHNRLYWYRQTLGQGPEFLTYFQNEAQLEKSRLLSDRFSAERPKGSFSTLEIQRTEQGDSAMYLCASSIVGTEAFFGQGTRLTVV.

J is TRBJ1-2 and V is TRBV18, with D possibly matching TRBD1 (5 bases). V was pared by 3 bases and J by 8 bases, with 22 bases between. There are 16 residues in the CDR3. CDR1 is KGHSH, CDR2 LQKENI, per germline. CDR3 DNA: TGTGCCAGCTCACCGGGTCTCGGGGCGCTGATTTCCGGCTACACCTTC. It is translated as CASSPGLGALISGYTF.

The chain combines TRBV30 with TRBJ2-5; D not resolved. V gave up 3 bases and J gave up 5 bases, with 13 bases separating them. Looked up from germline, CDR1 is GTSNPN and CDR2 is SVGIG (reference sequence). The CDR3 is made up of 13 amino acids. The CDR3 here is CAWSPVGLETQYF. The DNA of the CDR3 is TGTGCCTGGAGCCCGGTAGGGCTCGAGACCCAGTACTTC.

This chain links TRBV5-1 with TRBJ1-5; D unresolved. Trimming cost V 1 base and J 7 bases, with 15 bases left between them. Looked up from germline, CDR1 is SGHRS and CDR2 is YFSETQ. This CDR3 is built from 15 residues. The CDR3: CASSLSPSVGQPQHF. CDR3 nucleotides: TGCGCCAGCAGCTTGTCGCCCTCCGTCGGGCAGCCCCAGCATTTT.